Listed here are 10 T cell receptor beta chains from one sample, sequenced in a study of monozygotic twins with inflammatory bowel disease. TCRdb re-called the 5' RACE reads and catalogs CDR3 proteins one per entry, DNA excluded. This table holds hundreds of thousands of distinct CDR3 sequences. The specimen sequenced was blood. The receptors shown here come from a human donor with ulcerative colitis or Crohn's disease, or a healthy co-twin of an affected twin (not recorded which).

This chain uses TRBV7-2 with TRBJ2-5; TCRdb designates TRBD2, a call that cannot be tested without DNA. The length of the CDR3 is 15 residues. Germline V gene sequence: CDR1 SGHTA, CDR2 FQGNSA. The chain's CDR3 is CASSLTSGGRETQYF.

The V call is TRBV11-3, the J call TRBJ2-7; the D gene TCRdb calls, TRBD1, cannot be checked with no DNA. CDR1 and CDR2 from the germline V gene are SGHNT and YENEEA. The CDR3 sequence is 15 residues long. The CDR3: CASSPGGYDSYEQYF.

The V and J genes are TRBV18 and TRBJ1-1; the TRBD1 assignment by TCRdb is unverifiable without DNA. The CDR3 loop spans 15 amino acids. The germline gives CDR1 KGHSH, CDR2 LQKENI. CDR3 in amino acids: CASSPVGGWRTEAFF.

The genes are TRBV2 and TRBJ1-5; TCRdb calls TRBD1, which cannot be checked without DNA. Germline CDR1 reads SNHLY; CDR2 reads FYNNEI. The CDR3 extends over 16 amino acids. CDR3 amino acids: CASSDNIWDNNQPQHF.

The V and J genes are TRBV18 and TRBJ2-5. Germline V gene data show CDR1 as KGHSH and CDR2 as LQKENI. The CDR3 contains 16 residues. CDR3 amino acids: CASSPPVASGTETQYF. Combining the CDR3 with reference TRBV18 and TRBJ2-5 gives the whole variable domain NAGVMQNPRHLVRRRGQEARLRCSPMKGHSHVYWYRQLPEEGLKFMVYLQKENIIDESGMPKERFSAEFPKEGPSILRIQQVVRGDSAAYFCASSPPVASGTETQYFGPGTRLLVL.

The V gene is TRBV5-6, the J gene TRBJ1-2; TCRdb outputs TRBD1, but without DNA this stays unchecked. The CDR3 loop spans 12 amino acids. In germline, CDR1 is SGHDT, CDR2 YYEEEE. The CDR3 sequence: CASSSPGFGYTF.

The V and J genes are TRBV27 and TRBJ2-5; lacking DNA, the TRBD2 call made by TCRdb goes unchecked. Germline-derived CDR1 and CDR2 are MNHEY and SMNVEV (reference sequence). The CDR3 totals 17 residues. The CDR3 sequence: CASSFSDPRELAGTQYF.

This rearrangement joins TRBV5-1 to TRBJ2-1; with no DNA, the TCRdb D assignment of TRBD1 cannot be verified. Germline loops: CDR1 SGHRS, CDR2 YFSETQ. There are 15 residues in the CDR3. The CDR3 loop is CASSPGQGIYNEQFF.

The chain recombines TRBV7-8 with TRBJ1-1. The germline V gene has CDR1 SGHVS and CDR2 FQNEAQ. This CDR3 comprises 14 residues. The chain's CDR3 is CASTDRASSTEAFF.

The V call is TRBV5-1, the J call TRBJ2-5; the TCRdb D gene call, TRBD1, has no DNA to confirm it. Germline CDR1 reads SGHRS; CDR2 reads YFSETQ. The CDR3 is made up of 16 amino acids. The CDR3 sequence: CASSFYGTAGRETQYF.